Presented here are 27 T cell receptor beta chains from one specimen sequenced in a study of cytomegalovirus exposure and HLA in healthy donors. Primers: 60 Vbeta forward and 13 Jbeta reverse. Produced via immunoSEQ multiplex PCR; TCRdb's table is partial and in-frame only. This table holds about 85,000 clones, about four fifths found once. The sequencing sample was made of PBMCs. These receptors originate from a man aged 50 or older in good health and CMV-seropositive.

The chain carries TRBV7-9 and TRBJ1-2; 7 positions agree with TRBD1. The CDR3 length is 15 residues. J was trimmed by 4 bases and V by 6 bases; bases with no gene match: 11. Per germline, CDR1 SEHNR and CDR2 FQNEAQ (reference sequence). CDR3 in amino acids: CASRHDRVDGYGYTF. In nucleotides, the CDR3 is TGTGCCAGCAGACACGACAGGGTGGACGGCTATGGCTACACCTTC.

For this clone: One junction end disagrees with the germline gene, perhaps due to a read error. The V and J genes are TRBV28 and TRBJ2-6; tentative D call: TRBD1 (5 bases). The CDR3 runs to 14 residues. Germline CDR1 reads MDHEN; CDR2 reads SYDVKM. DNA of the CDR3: TGTGCCAGCAAGTCGTACTCTGGGGCCAACGGCCTGACTTTC. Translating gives CASKSYSGANGLTF.

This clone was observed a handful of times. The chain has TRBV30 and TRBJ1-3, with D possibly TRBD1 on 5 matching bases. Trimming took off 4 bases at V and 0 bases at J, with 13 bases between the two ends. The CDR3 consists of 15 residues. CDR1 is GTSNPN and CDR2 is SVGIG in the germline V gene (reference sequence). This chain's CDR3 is CAWTWGGPSGNTIYF. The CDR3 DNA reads TGTGCCTGGACTTGGGGCGGCCCCTCTGGAAACACCATATATTTT.

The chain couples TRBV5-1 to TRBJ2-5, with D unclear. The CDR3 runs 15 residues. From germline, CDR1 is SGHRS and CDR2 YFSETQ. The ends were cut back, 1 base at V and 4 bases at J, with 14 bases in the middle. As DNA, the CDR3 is TGCGCCAGCAGCTTGTTAGGCAGCGACGGAGAGACCCAGTACTTC. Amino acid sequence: CASSLLGSDGETQYF. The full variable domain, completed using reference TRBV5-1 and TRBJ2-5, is KAGVTQTPRYLIKTRGQQVTLSCSPISGHRSVSWYQQTPGQGLQFLFEYFSETQRNKGNFPGRFSGRQFSNSRSEMNVSTLELGDSALYLCASSLLGSDGETQYFGPGTRLLVL.

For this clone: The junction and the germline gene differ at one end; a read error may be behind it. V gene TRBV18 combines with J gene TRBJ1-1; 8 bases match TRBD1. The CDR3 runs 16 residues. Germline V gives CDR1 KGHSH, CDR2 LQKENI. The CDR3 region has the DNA TGTGCCACCTCACCCGCCGTAGGACAGGGGAACACTGAAGCTTTCTTT. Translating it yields CATSPAVGQGNTEAFF.

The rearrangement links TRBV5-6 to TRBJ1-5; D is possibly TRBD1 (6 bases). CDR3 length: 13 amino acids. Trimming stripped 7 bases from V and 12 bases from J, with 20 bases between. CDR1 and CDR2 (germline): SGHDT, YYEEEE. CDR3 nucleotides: TGTGCCAGCCACCGACAGGACCGGCGGATCCAGCATTTT. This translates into CASHRQDRRIQHF.

CDR3 in amino acids: CASSPGTSGIEQYF. The CDR3 DNA reads TGTGCCAGCTCACCCGGGACTAGCGGAATAGAGCAGTACTTC. The chain uses TRBV18 and TRBJ2-7; 11 bases are shared with TRBD2. The CDR3 has 14 residues. The germline V gene encodes CDR1 KGHSH and CDR2 LQKENI. The ends lost 3 bases at V and 7 bases at J; junction bases unmatched: 5. The full variable domain, rest sourced from reference TRBV18 and TRBJ2-7, is NAGVMQNPRHLVRRRGQEARLRCSPMKGHSHVYWYRQLPEEGLKFMVYLQKENIIDESGMPKERFSAEFPKEGPSILRIQQVVRGDSAAYFCASSPGTSGIEQYFGPGTRLTVT.

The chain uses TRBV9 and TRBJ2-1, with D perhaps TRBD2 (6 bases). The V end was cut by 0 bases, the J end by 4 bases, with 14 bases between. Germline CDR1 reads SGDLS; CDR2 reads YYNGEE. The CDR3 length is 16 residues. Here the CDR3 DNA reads TGTGCCAGCAGCGTAGATACGGGAGAGGGTTACAATGAGCAGTTCTTC. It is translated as CASSVDTGEGYNEQFF. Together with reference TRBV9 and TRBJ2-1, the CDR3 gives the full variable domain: DSGVTQTPKHLITATGQRVTLRCSPRSGDLSVYWYQQSLDQGLQFLIQYYNGEERAKGNILERFSAQQFPDLHSELNLSSLELGDSALYFCASSVDTGEGYNEQFFGPGTRLTVL.

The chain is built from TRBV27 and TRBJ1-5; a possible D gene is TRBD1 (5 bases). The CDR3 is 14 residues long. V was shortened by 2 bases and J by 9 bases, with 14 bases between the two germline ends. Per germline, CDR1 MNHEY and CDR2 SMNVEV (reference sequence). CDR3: CASSLTGGLGPQHF. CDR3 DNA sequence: TGTGCCAGCAGTTTAACAGGAGGGTTAGGGCCCCAGCATTTT.

CDR3 region: CASSLGGQGNGYTF. The CDR3 DNA sequence: TGTGCCAGCAGCTTAGGGGGACAGGGGAATGGCTACACCTTC. The chain combines TRBV11-2 with TRBJ1-2; 10 nucleotides match TRBD1. This CDR3 has 14 residues. With V trimmed by 1 base and J by 6 bases, 2 bases remained unmatched. Germline V CDR1 and CDR2: SGHAT, FQNNGV.

Here the CDR3 DNA reads TGTGCCAGTACCCCGGTGGACAGGGCGACTGAAGCTTTCTTT. It encodes CASTPVDRATEAFF. The chain employs TRBV19 and TRBJ1-1; the match to TRBD1 covers 8 bases. The CDR3 contains 14 residues. V trimming: 7 bases; J trimming: 5 bases; junction bases outside the gene matches: 9. Germline assignment: CDR1 LNHDA and CDR2 SQIVND (reference sequence).

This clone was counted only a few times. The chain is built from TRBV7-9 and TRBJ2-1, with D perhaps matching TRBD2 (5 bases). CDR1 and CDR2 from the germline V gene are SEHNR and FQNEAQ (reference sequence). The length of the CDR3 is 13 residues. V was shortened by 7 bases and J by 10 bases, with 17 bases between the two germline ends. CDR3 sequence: CASIGVPSGEQFF. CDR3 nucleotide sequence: TGTGCCAGCATCGGGGTTCCTTCGGGGGAGCAGTTCTTC.

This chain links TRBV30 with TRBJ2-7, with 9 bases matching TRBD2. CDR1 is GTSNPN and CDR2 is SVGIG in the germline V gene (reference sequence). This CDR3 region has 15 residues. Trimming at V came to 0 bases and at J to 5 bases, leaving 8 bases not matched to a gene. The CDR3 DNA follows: TGTGCCTGGAGTGTCGGTAGCGGGAGTGGCAACGAGCAGTACTTC. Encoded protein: CAWSVGSGSGNEQYF.

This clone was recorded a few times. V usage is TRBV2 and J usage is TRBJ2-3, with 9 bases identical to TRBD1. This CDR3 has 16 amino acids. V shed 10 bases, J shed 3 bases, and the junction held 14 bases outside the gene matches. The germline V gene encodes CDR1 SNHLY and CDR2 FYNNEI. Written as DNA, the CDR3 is TGTGCCACCCACCCCCTTGGACAGGGGAGTACAGATACGCAGTATTTT. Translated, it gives CATHPLGQGSTDTQYF.

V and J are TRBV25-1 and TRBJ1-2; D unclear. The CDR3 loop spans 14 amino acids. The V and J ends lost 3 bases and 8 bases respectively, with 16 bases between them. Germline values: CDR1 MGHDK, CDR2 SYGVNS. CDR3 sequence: CASSDQALWEGYTF. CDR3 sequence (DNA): TGTGCCAGCAGTGATCAGGCCCTTTGGGAGGGCTACACCTTC.

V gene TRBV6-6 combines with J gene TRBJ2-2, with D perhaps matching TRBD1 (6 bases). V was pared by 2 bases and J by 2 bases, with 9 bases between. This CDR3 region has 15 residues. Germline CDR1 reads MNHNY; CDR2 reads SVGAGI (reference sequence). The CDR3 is CASSYRTANTGELFF. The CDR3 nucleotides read TGTGCCAGCAGTTACCGGACAGCTAACACCGGGGAGCTGTTTTTT.

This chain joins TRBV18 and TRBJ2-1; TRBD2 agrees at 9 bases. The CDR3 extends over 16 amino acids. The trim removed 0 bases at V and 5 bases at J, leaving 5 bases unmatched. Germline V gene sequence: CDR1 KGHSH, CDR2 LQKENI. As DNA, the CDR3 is TGTGCCAGCTCACCACCCGGGATAGCGGGGGACAATGAGCAGTTCTTC. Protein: CASSPPGIAGDNEQFF.

The CDR3, as DNA: TGCGCCAGCAGCTTGGGTAACAGTCCAGTTCAAGAGACCCAGTACTTC. Amino acid sequence: CASSLGNSPVQETQYF. This sequence joins TRBV5-1 and TRBJ2-5; D gene ambiguous. The CDR3 consists of 16 residues. CDR1 is SGHRS and CDR2 is YFSETQ in the germline V gene. V dropped 0 bases and J dropped 2 bases, with 14 bases sitting between them.

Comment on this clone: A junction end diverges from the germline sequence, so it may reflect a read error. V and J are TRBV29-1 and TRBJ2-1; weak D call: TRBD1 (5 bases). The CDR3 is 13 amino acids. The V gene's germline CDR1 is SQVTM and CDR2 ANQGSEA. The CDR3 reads CSVMGPEYNDQFF. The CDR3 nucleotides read TGCAGCGTAATGGGGCCTGAATACAATGACCAGTTCTTC.

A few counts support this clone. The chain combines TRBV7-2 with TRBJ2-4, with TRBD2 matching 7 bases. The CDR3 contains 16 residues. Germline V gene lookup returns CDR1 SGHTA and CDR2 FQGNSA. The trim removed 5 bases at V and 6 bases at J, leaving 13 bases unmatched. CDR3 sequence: CASSPRQGGVGNIQYF. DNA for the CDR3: TGTGCCAGCAGCCCTCGTCAGGGAGGGGTGGGAAACATTCAGTACTTC.

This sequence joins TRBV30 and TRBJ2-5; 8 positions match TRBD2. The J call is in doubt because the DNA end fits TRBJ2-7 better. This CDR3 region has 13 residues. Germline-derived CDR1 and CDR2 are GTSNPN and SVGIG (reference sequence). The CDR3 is CAGDLAGSYEQYF. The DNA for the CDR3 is TGTGCCGGAGACCTAGCGGGTTCCTACGAGCAGTACTTC.

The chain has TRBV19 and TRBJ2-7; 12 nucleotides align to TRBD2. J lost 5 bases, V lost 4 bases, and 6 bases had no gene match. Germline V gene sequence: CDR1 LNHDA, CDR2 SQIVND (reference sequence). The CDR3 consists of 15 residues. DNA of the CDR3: TGTGCCAGTAGTAGGTCTAGCGGGAGGGGCCACGAGCAGTACTTC. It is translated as CASSRSSGRGHEQYF.

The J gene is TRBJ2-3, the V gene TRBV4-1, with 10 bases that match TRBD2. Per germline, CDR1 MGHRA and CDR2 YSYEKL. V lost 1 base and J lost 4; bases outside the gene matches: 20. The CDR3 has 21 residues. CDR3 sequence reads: CASSQGRGAGGFSGRADTQYF. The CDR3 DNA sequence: TGCGCCAGCAGCCAAGGGCGCGGGGCAGGGGGCTTCAGCGGGAGGGCAGATACGCAGTATTTT.

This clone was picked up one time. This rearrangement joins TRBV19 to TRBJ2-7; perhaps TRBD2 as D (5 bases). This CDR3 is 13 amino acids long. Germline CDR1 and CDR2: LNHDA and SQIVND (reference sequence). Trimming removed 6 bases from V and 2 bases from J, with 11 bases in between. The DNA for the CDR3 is TGTGCCAGTAGAGGATGGGGAGCCTACGAGCAGTACTTC. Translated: CASRGWGAYEQYF.

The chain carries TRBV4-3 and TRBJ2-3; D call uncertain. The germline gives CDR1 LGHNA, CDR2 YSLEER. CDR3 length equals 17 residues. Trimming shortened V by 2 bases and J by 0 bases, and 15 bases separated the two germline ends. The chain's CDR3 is CASSQQSATLSTDTQYF. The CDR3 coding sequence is TGCGCCAGCAGCCAACAATCCGCCACATTAAGCACAGATACGCAGTATTTT.

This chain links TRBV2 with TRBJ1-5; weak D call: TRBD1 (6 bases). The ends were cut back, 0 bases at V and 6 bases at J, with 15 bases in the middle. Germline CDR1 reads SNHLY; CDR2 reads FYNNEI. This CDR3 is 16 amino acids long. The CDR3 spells CASSEARNRVGQPQHF. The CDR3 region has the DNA TGTGCCAGCAGTGAAGCAAGGAACAGGGTTGGTCAGCCCCAGCATTTT.

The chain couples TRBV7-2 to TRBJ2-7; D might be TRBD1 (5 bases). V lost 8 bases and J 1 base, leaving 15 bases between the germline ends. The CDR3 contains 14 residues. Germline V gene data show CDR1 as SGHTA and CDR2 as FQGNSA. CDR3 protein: CASGVVAGSYEQYF. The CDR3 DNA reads TGTGCCAGCGGCGTGGTGGCAGGGTCCTACGAGCAGTACTTC.